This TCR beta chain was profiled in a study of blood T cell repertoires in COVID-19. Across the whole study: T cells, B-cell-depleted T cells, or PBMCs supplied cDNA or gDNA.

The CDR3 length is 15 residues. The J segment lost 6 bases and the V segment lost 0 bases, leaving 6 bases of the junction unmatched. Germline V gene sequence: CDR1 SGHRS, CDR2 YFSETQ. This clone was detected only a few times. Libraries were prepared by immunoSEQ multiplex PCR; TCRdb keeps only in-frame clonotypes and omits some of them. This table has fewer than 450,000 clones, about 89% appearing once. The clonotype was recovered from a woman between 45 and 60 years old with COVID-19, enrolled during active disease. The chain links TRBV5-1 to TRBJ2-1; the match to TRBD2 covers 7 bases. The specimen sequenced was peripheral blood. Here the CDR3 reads CASSLATSVTNEQFF. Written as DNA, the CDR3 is TGCGCCAGCAGCTTGGCCACTAGCGTCACCAATGAGCAGTTCTTC. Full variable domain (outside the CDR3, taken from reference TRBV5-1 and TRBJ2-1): KAGVTQTPRYLIKTRGQQVTLSCSPISGHRSVSWYQQTPGQGLQFLFEYFSETQRNKGNFPGRFSGRQFSNSRSEMNVSTLELGDSALYLCASSLATSVTNEQFFGPGTRLTVL.